The rows below give T cell receptor beta chains drawn from one sample of a study of OX40 agonist ivuxolimab in advanced cancers. Profiled with immunoSEQ multiplex PCR; TCRdb holds only in-frame clones, not every one. The table has tens of thousands of clones, 87% seen once. The source material was CD4+ or CD8+ T cells sorted from blood, sampled in a trial of the OX40 agonist ivuxolimab. All receptors derive from an adult with an advanced solid tumor such as melanoma, head and neck, liver or kidney cancer. Each CDR3 is given with its conserved first and last residue. A D gene is named only where the DNA matches it firmly. A clone size is listed for some rows: how often the clone was seen (once, few, many), or a class if it is expanded.

d_call	clone_size	v_call	j_call	cdr3_nt	cdr3_aa
TRBD1	.	TRBV13	TRBJ1-4	TGTGCCAGCAGCTTAAGGGGGCCATTTGAAAAACTGTTTTTT	CASSLRGPFEKLFF
TRBD1	.	TRBV27	TRBJ1-5	TGTGCCAGCAGACCGGGACAGGGAAGTCAGCCCCAGCATTTT	CASRPGQGSQPQHF
TRBD1	.	TRBV11-2	TRBJ2-1	TGTGCCAGCAGCTTAGGTACAGGGGCTAACAATGAGCAGTTCTTC	CASSLGTGANNEQFF
TRBD1	.	TRBV6-6	TRBJ1-2	TGTGCCAGCAGTTACTCGACAGGGGGAACTGGCTACACCTTC	CASSYSTGGTGYTF
.	.	TRBV27	TRBJ1-3	TGTGCCAGCAGCCCTCGTGGCCCCCGGATGGCTGGAAACACCATATATTTT	CASSPRGPRMAGNTIYF
.	.	TRBV4-3	TRBJ2-7	TGCGCCAGCAGCCAAGGAAACTCAGGGTCCTACGAGCAGTACTTC	CASSQGNSGSYEQYF
.	.	TRBV9	TRBJ2-1	TGTGCCAGCAGCGTAGATGGGAAGCCATACAATGAGCAGTTCTTC	CASSVDGKPYNEQFF
TRBD1	once	TRBV4-2	TRBJ1-4	TGTGCCAGCAGCCAAGTGGGACAGTTAAATGAAAAACTGTTTTTT	CASSQVGQLNEKLFF
TRBD1	.	TRBV5-1	TRBJ1-2	TGCGCCAGCAGTCTCGACAGGGAGGTAAATGGCTACACCTTC	CASSLDREVNGYTF
.	.	TRBV14	TRBJ2-1	TGTGCCAGCAGCCTAGGATATCGACAGATTATCTACAATGAGCAGTTCTTC	CASSLGYRQIIYNEQFF
TRBD2	medium-sized	TRBV2	TRBJ2-1	TGTGCCAGCATCATGGGACTAGCGGGAGGTTTAAATGAGCAGTTCTTC	CASIMGLAGGLNEQFF
.	.	TRBV7-2	TRBJ2-7	TGTGCCAGCAGCTTATATTGGGGGAATTCCTACGAGCAGTACTTC	CASSLYWGNSYEQYF
.	.	TRBV7-9	TRBJ1-2	TGTGCCAGCAGCTCCCTCCACAGCAAGGGCTACACCTTC	CASSSLHSKGYTF
TRBD1	.	TRBV6-5	TRBJ1-6	TGTGCCAGCAGATCGGGACAGGGTGGGACACCCCTCCACTTT	CASRSGQGGTPLHF
.	.	TRBV19	TRBJ1-4	TGTGCCAGTAGTATACGGGCCCGAACTAATGAAAAACTGTTTTTT	CASSIRARTNEKLFF
.	.	TRBV6-5	TRBJ2-5	TGTGCCAGCACCTTCCAAGAGACCCAGTACTTC	CASTFQETQYF
TRBD1	.	TRBV19	TRBJ2-4	TGTGCCAGTAGTATCCCTTTCGACAGGGTCAAAAACATTCAGTACTTC	CASSIPFDRVKNIQYF
.	.	TRBV6-5	TRBJ1-5	TGTGCCAGCAGTTACTCGACTGGGGTGGGGCAGCCCCAGCATTTT	CASSYSTGVGQPQHF
TRBD2	.	TRBV29-1	TRBJ2-1	TGCAGCATATGGACTAGCTGGGGGAATGAGCAGTTCTTC	CSIWTSWGNEQFF
TRBD2	.	TRBV7-3	TRBJ2-3	TGTGCCAGCAGCTTAAGTCTCGGGCTAGCGGGGTCTAGCACAGATACGCAGTATTTT	CASSLSLGLAGSSTDTQYF
.	.	TRBV9	TRBJ2-5	TGTGCCAGCAGCCCTCGGGCGCAAGAGACCCAGTACTTC	CASSPRAQETQYF
.	.	TRBV1	TRBJ1-3	TGCACCAGCAGCCAAGATAGGGGCGCGAGGAGCTCTGGAAACACCATATATTTT	CTSSQDRGARSSGNTIYF
.	.	TRBV12-5	TRBJ1-1	TGTGCTAGTGGTTTTACGAGGGGGAACACTGAAGCTTTCTTT	CASGFTRGNTEAFF
.	.	TRBV11-2	TRBJ1-4	TGTGCCAGCAGCTTAGATCCCACGGGCGGACATCTTAATGAAAAACTGTTTTTT	CASSLDPTGGHLNEKLFF
TRBD2	.	TRBV2	TRBJ2-3	TGTGCCATCGGGGGGGATACGCAGTATTTT	CAIGGDTQYF
.	.	TRBV27	TRBJ2-4	TGTGCCAGCAGTACCAACAGGGCCCAAGACATTCAGTACTTC	CASSTNRAQDIQYF
TRBD1	once	TRBV7-9	TRBJ2-1	TGTGCCAGCAGCTGGACAGGGTTGAATGAGCAGTTCTTC	CASSWTGLNEQFF
.	.	TRBV6-5	TRBJ1-5	TGTGCCAGCAGTTACCCGGGTCAGCCCCAGCATTTT	CASSYPGQPQHF
TRBD2	.	TRBV27	TRBJ2-2	TGTGCCAGCAGTTTGCCGCCCTGGGAGGGTATTAACACCGGGGAGCTGTTTTTT	CASSLPPWEGINTGELFF
TRBD1	once	TRBV19	TRBJ2-1	TGTGCCAGTAGGTTCGAGGGGGCCAACAATGAGCAGTTCTTC	CASRFEGANNEQFF
.	.	TRBV11-2	TRBJ1-2	TGTGCCAGCAGCTTCCCCGGGACTCCGGATGGCTACACCTTC	CASSFPGTPDGYTF
TRBD1	.	TRBV5-4	TRBJ1-2	TGTGCCAGCAGCTTGGAAGGGGGGACAGGGAGCACAAACTATGGCTACACCTTC	CASSLEGGTGSTNYGYTF
.	.	TRBV4-3	TRBJ2-1	TGCGCCAGCAGCCAAGATGGGTCGGGGCGCCAACCGAATGAGCAGTTCTTC	CASSQDGSGRQPNEQFF
.	.	TRBV15	TRBJ2-2	TGTGCCACCAGCAGAGATCTACCCGGGACCGTGACTCCACTACTTAACACCGGGGAGCTGTTTTTT	CATSRDLPGTVTPLLNTGELFF
TRBD1	once	TRBV7-2	TRBJ2-7	TGTGCCAGCAGCACCGGGACAGCCTCCTACGAGCAGTACTTC	CASSTGTASYEQYF
.	once	TRBV7-8	TRBJ2-1	TGTGCCAGCACCCTCCTAGCTTTCCGAGCGGAAAAACAGTTCTTC	CASTLLAFRAEKQFF
TRBD1	.	TRBV27	TRBJ1-1	TGTGCCAGCAGTGCGTTTAACAGGGGTACTGAAGCTTTCTTT	CASSAFNRGTEAFF
.	.	TRBV4-1	TRBJ1-3	TGCGCCAGCAGCCAAGTTCTTCGGGTGGATGGAAACACCATATATTTT	CASSQVLRVDGNTIYF
.	.	TRBV7-3	TRBJ2-5	TGTGCCAGCAGCTTAAAGGGTATCGATACTCTCCGGAACCCCCAAGAGACCCAGTACTTC	CASSLKGIDTLRNPQETQYF
.	.	TRBV11-2	TRBJ1-2	TGTGCCAGCAGCCCAATGGACGGAACCTATGGCTACACCTTC	CASSPMDGTYGYTF
.	once	TRBV7-3	TRBJ1-1	TGTGCCAGCAGCTTTCAATTGAACACTGAAGCTTTCTTT	CASSFQLNTEAFF
TRBD2	.	TRBV7-3	TRBJ2-1	TGTGCCAGCAGCTCTTCCGGGACTACTGAGCAGTTCTTC	CASSSSGTTEQFF
TRBD1	.	TRBV12-5	TRBJ2-3	TGTGCTAGCCGGGGGACAGGGGAGGCAGATACGCAGTATTTT	CASRGTGEADTQYF
.	.	TRBV10-2	TRBJ2-7	TGCGCCAGCATGGCGGGGTACTACGAGCAGTACTTC	CASMAGYYEQYF
TRBD1	.	TRBV29-1	TRBJ2-2	TGCAGCGGAGAAGACAGGGACACCGGGGAGCTGTTTTTT	CSGEDRDTGELFF
TRBD1	.	TRBV7-9	TRBJ1-4	TGTGCCAGCAGCTTCACAGGGGGCGCGAATGAAAAACTGTTTTTT	CASSFTGGANEKLFF
.	.	TRBV5-1	TRBJ2-2	TGCGCCAGCAGCTTGCAGGGGATCACCGGGGAGCTGTTTTTT	CASSLQGITGELFF
.	.	TRBV27	TRBJ1-2	TGTGCCAGCAGTTTATCTTGGGGGGCCTTACCCTATGGCTACACCTTC	CASSLSWGALPYGYTF
.	.	TRBV19	TRBJ2-7	TGTGCCAGTAGTATAGACCTATTTACCACCTACGAGCAGTACTTC	CASSIDLFTTYEQYF
.	.	TRBV5-3	TRBJ2-7	TGTGCCAGAAGCTTGGGTGGCACAAACGTTTACGAGCAGTACTTC	CARSLGGTNVYEQYF
.	.	TRBV7-9	TRBJ2-5	TGTGCCAGCAGCTTAGTGGGGGGCGAAGAGACCCAGTACTTC	CASSLVGGEETQYF
TRBD2	.	TRBV19	TRBJ2-5	TGTGCCAGTAGTACCCTAGCGGGGGGCCGGGAAGAGACCCAGTACTTC	CASSTLAGGREETQYF
TRBD1	.	TRBV9	TRBJ2-7	TGTGCCAGCAGCGCGGTAGCCGGGACAGGGAGGGAGCAGTACTTC	CASSAVAGTGREQYF